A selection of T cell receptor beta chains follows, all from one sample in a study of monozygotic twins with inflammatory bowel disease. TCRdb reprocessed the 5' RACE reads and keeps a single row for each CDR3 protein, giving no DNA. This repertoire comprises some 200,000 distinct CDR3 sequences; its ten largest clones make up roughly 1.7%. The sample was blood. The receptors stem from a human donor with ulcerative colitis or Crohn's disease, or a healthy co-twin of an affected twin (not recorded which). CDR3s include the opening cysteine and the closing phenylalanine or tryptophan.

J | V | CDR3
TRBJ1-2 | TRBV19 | CASRILRQGNNYGYTF
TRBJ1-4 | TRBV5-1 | CASSLSPTGSNEKLFF
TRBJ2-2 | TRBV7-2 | CASSPETSSGELFF
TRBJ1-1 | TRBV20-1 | CSARETPVNTEAFF
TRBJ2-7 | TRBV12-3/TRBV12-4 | CASSFGALYEQYF
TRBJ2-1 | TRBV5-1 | CASSLRQQSSYNEQFF
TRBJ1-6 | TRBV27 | CASSPGIFNSPLHF
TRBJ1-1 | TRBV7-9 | CASSPRWGEAFF
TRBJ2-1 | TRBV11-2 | CASSPAGGEQFF
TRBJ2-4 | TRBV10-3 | CATRTAGGKNIQYF
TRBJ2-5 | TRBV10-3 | CAISVDRAQETQYF
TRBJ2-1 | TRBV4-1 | CASSQGGGPYNEQFF
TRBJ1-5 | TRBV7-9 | CASSLGSSSYNQPQHF
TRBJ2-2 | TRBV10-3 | CAIRPGGTGELFF
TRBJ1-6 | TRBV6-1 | CASTIRGAGNSPLHF
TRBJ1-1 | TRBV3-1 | CASRRTNTEAFF
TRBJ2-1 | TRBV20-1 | CSAPLAGGLRRSNEQFF
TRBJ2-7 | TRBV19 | CASSIGGFATGNYEQYF
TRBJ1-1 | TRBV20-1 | CSASTGQDYRGAFF
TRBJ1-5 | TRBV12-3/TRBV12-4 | CASSLTDKQPQHF
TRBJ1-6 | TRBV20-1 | CSARDREGNSPLHF
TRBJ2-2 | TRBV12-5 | CAGRGTGELFF
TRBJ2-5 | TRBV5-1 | CASNSSGDQETQYF
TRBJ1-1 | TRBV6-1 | CASRLTGGSFEAFF
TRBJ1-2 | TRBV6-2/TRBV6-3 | CASTENLTRARGKGYTF
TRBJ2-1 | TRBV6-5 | CASSYSLAGANEQFF
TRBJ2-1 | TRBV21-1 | CASSKGGGNEQFF
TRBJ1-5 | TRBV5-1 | CASSPGQGTQPQHF
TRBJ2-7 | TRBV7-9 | CASSPRGTGTNYEQYF
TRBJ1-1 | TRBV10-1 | CASSEKWGKNTEAFF
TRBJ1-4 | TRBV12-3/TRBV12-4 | CASSEGVTNEKLFF
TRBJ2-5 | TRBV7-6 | CASTIGGGQETQYF
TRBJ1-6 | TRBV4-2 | CASSQGPSSNSPLHF
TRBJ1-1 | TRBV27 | CASNRQGNTEAFF
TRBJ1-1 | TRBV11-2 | CASSLGDRGRDGTEAFF
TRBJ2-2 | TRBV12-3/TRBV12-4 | CASSLNPGLAGGNTGELFF
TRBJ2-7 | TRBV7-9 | CASSSGQAQYEQYF
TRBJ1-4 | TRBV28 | CASSSWDRFNEKLFF
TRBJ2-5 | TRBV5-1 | CASSLGGLEKTQYF
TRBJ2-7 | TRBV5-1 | CASRGQSYEQYF
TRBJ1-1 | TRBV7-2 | CASSLALGQLNTEAFF
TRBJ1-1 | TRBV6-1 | CASSEPGTGNTEAFF
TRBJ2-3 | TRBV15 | CATSRAQGPGTDTQYF
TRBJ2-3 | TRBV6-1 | CASRDRGGPSTDTQYF
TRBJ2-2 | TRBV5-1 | CASSSTGQSNTGELFF
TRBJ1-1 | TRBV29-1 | CSVEGGTEAFF
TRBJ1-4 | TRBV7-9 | CASSLGPPREKLFF
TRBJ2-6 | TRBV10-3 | CAIKRDAGANVLTF
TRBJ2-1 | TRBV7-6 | CASSLVAGGGGYQFF
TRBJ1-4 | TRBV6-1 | CASSEGRATIEKLFF
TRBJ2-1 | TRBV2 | CASGAYDRVGNEQFF
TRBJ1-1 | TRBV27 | CASSFGNSEAFF
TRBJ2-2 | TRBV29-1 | CSVESSRVGTGELFF
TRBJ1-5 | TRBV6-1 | CAGQQGARQPQHF
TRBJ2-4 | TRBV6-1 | CASSEAGTLGDIQYF